Presented here are 14 T cell receptor beta chains from one specimen sequenced in a study of blood T cell repertoires in COVID-19. Measured with immunoSEQ multiplex PCR; TCRdb has only the in-frame clones, and not every one. The repertoire holds 300,000 to 350,000 clones, with about 83% as singletons. The sample was peripheral blood. Receptors were obtained from a man aged 25 to 45 with active or convalescent COVID-19.

V is TRBV11-3 and J is TRBJ2-2; D not resolved. Germline CDR1 and CDR2: SGHNT and YENEEA. The V end lost 5 bases, the J end lost 3 bases, and 10 bases lay between the germline ends. The CDR3 has 14 amino acids. CDR3 loop: CASSITRDTGELFF. DNA of the CDR3: TGTGCCAGCAGCATAACCCGGGACACCGGGGAGCTGTTTTTT. The whole variable domain, remainder taken from reference TRBV11-3 and TRBJ2-2, is EAGVVQSPRYKIIEKKQPVAFWCNPISGHNTLYWYLQNLGQGPELLIRYENEEAVDDSQLPKDRFSAERLKGVDSTLKIQPAELGDSAVYLCASSITRDTGELFFGEGSRLTVL.

This chain uses TRBV19 with TRBJ1-1, with 8 nucleotides matching TRBD1. This CDR3 has 15 residues. Germline loops: CDR1 LNHDA, CDR2 SQIVND (reference sequence). Trimming removed 2 bases from V and 3 bases from J; junction bases left unmatched: 5. The CDR3 here is CASSIPWDRHTEAFF. CDR3 DNA sequence: TGTGCCAGTAGTATACCATGGGACAGGCACACTGAAGCTTTCTTT.

The chain has TRBV5-6 and TRBJ2-1, with 11 bases matching TRBD2. The CDR3 consists of 15 residues. CDR1 is SGHDT and CDR2 is YYEEEE in the germline V gene. The J segment lost 12 bases and the V segment lost 4 bases, leaving 12 bases of the junction unmatched. The CDR3 reads CASSPGGSGRDGQFF. CDR3 bases: TGTGCCAGCAGCCCGGGCGGTAGCGGGAGGGACGGGCAGTTCTTC.

V and J are TRBV7-2 and TRBJ2-3; the D is unclear. Germline CDR1 and CDR2: SGHTA and FQGNSA. V was cut by 2 bases and J by 5 bases, with 11 bases left in between. This CDR3 is 14 amino acids long. CDR3 protein: CASSLLGVVDTQYF. The CDR3 DNA follows: TGTGCCAGCAGCTTATTAGGAGTCGTAGATACGCAGTATTTT.

This clone was counted a few times. V is TRBV10-3 and J is TRBJ2-2; 9 nucleotides line up with TRBD2. CDR3 length: 19 residues. Trimming at V came to 5 bases and at J to 4 bases, leaving 17 bases not matched to a gene. CDR1 ENHRY and CDR2 SYGVKD come from the germline V gene. This CDR3 is CAISTPDVRGGGSTGELFF. CDR3 sequence (DNA): TGTGCCATCAGTACCCCCGACGTGCGGGGGGGTGGGAGCACCGGGGAGCTGTTTTTT.

The rearrangement joins TRBV9 to TRBJ1-2, with 8 bases aligning to TRBD1. This CDR3 has 14 residues. J gave up 6 bases and V 6 bases, and 10 bases lay outside the gene matches. From germline, CDR1 is SGDLS and CDR2 YYNGEE. The CDR3 DNA reads TGTGCCAGCACCAGACCCCGGGACAGGAATGGCTACACCTTC. Encoded protein: CASTRPRDRNGYTF.

This clone was counted once. The chain links TRBV7-2 to TRBJ1-1; no clear D. Germline-derived CDR1 and CDR2 are SGHTA and FQGNSA. The CDR3 has 14 amino acids. Trimming took 5 bases from V and 3 from J, leaving 13 bases between them. CDR3 sequence (DNA): TGTGCCAGCAGCCACCCTGGGAGCTACACTGAAGCTTTCTTT. Encoded protein: CASSHPGSYTEAFF.

The chain has TRBV18 and TRBJ1-5, with D tentatively TRBD1 (5 bases). The CDR3 runs to 15 residues. Trimming took off 11 bases at V and 7 bases at J, with 24 bases between the two ends. Germline V lookup: CDR1 KGHSH, CDR2 LQKENI. The CDR3 loop is CAWRGRHESRQPQHF. CDR3 nucleotides: TGTGCCTGGCGGGGACGCCACGAATCGAGGCAGCCCCAGCATTTT. Using reference TRBV18 and TRBJ1-5 for the parts outside the CDR3, the full variable domain is NAGVMQNPRHLVRRRGQEARLRCSPMKGHSHVYWYRQLPEEGLKFMVYLQKENIIDESGMPKERFSAEFPKEGPSILRIQQVVRGDSAAYFCAWRGRHESRQPQHFGDGTRLSIL.

V usage is TRBV5-4 and J usage is TRBJ2-7; the D is unclear. Trimming took 4 bases from V and 7 from J, leaving 9 bases between them. This CDR3 spans 11 amino acids. Germline CDR1 and CDR2: SGHNT and YYREEE (reference sequence). The CDR3 spells CASSHAREQYF. The CDR3 DNA reads TGTGCCAGCAGCCACGCCCGGGAGCAGTACTTC. The whole variable domain, filled in from reference TRBV5-4 and TRBJ2-7, reads ETGVTQSPTHLIKTRGQQVTLRCSSQSGHNTVSWYQQALGQGPQFIFQYYREEENGRGNFPPRFSGLQFPNYSSELNVNALELDDSALYLCASSHAREQYFGPGTRLTVT.

This clone has a single count. DNA of the CDR3: TGTGCCAGCAGCTTACAGGGGGCCAGCTCCTACGAGCAGTACTTC. This codes for CASSLQGASSYEQYF. The chain recombines TRBV11-2 with TRBJ2-7, with TRBD1 identical over 8 bases. The V and J ends lost 2 bases and 0 bases, in that order; junction bases with no gene match: 3. Germline V gives CDR1 SGHAT, CDR2 FQNNGV. The CDR3 has 15 amino acids.

The V and J genes are TRBV6-1 and TRBJ1-3, with D possibly matching TRBD1 (6 bases). This CDR3 spans 16 amino acids. Germline V CDR1 and CDR2: MNHNS, SASEGT. The germline V and J ends were trimmed by 4 bases and 2 bases, with 15 bases remaining between them. Here the CDR3 DNA reads TGTGCCAGCAGTGGGACACAGGGCCCGACTGGAAACACCATATATTTT. Protein product: CASSGTQGPTGNTIYF.

The chain combines TRBV9 with TRBJ2-3, with 7 bases identical to TRBD2. Germline CDR1 is SGDLS and CDR2 is YYNGEE. This CDR3 contains 16 residues. The V and J ends lost 3 bases and 1 base, in that order; junction bases with no gene match: 8. CDR3 nucleotide sequence: TGTGCCAGCAGCGGTAGTGGTAGCGGGCGCACAGATACGCAGTATTTT. It specifies CASSGSGSGRTDTQYF.

The chain is built from TRBV18 and TRBJ2-5; TRBD1 is a possible D gene (5 bases). The germline V and J ends were trimmed by 3 bases and 4 bases, with 9 bases remaining between them. This CDR3 is built from 13 residues. CDR1 is KGHSH, CDR2 LQKENI, per germline. The CDR3 nucleotides read TGTGCCAGCTCACCGACAGTAGGAGAGACCCAGTACTTC. As protein: CASSPTVGETQYF.

The rearrangement joins TRBV12-3 or TRBV12-4 to TRBJ1-4; tentatively, D is TRBD1 (6 bases). Trimming removed 8 bases from V and 1 base from J, with 8 bases in between. This CDR3 spans 13 amino acids. The CDR3 protein is CASAGETNEKLFF. The CDR3 DNA reads TGTGCCAGCGCAGGGGAAACTAATGAAAAACTGTTTTTT.